What follows is one TCR beta chain and its context. Its antigen is unidentified. The PCR employed 60 Vbeta primers together with 13 Jbeta primers. Generated by immunoSEQ multiplex PCR, the TCRdb table keeps only in-frame clones and is missing some. Its listing shows about 51,000 clones. The sample originates from a study of cytomegalovirus exposure and HLA in healthy donors. Study at large: When 350 to 500 donors were genotyped, roughly four fifths of them were found to fall in the Caucasian-associated ancestry cluster.

The CDR3 extends over 16 amino acids. V shed 0 bases and J 8 bases; nucleotides not matched to a gene: 15. Germline V gene lookup returns CDR1 GTSNPN and CDR2 SVGIG (reference sequence). Whole-study results and caveats: Reportedly, fewer N-insertions than the approximately 680-donor mean appeared in an Asian-associated ancestry cluster in a later analysis. Excluded were some V segments that proved indistinguishable, including TRBV6-2 and TRBV6-3.

Donors consisted of healthy bone marrow donors. The specimen sequenced was PBMCs. This sequence originates from a man in his forties in good health and CMV-seropositive. V usage is TRBV30 and J usage is TRBJ1-2; TRBD1 matches 7 bases. CDR3 DNA sequence: TGTGCCTGGAGTGTACTTACGGGACAGTCTACTGTAGGCTACACCTTC. Its protein product is CAWSVLTGQSTVGYTF.